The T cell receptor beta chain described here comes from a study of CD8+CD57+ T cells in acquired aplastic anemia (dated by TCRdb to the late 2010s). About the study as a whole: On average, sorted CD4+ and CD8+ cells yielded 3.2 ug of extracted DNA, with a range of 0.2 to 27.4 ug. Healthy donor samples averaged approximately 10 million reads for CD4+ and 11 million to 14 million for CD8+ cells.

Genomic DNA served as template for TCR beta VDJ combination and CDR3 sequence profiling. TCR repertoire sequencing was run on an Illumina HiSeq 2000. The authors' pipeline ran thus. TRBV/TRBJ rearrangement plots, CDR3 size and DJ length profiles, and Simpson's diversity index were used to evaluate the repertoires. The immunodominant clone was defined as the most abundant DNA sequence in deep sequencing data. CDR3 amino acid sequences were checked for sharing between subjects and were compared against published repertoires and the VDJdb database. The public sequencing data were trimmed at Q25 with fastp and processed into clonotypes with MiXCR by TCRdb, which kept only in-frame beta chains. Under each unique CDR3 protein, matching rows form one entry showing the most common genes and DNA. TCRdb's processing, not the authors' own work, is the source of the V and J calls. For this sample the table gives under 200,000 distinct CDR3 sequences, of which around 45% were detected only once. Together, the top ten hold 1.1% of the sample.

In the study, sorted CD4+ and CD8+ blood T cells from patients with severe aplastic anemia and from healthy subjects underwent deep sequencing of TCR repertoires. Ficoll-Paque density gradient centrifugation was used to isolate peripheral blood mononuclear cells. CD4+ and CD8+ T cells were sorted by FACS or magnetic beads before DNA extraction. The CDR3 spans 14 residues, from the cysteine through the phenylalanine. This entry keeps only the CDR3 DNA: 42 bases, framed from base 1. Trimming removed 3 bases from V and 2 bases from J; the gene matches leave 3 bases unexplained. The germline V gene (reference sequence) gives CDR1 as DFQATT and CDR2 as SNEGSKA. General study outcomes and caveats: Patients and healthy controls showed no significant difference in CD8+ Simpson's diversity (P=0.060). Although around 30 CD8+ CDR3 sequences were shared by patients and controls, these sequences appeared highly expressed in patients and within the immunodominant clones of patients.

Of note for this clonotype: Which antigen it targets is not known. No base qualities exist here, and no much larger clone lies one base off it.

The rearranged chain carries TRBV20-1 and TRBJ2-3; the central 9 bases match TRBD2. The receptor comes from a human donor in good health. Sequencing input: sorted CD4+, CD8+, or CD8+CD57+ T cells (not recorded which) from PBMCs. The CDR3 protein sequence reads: CSARRGGLTDTQYF. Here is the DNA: TGCAGTGCTAGGCGGGGGGGCCTCACAGATACGCAGTATTTT.